This entry concerns a single T cell receptor beta chain. Its cognate antigen is unknown. The treatment is: 10-day PBMC culture with coronavirus spike peptide pools or control peptides (ViraFEST assay). Wells that each held approximately 2.1 million PBMCs were cultured with 9 to 10 IU/ml IL-2 and approximately 10 ug/ml peptide pools. An Oncomine TCR Beta short-read assay was used to sequence the DNA from cultured CD4+ T cells. TCRdb analysed the PCR reads with MiXCR anew, one entry per CDR3 protein. The sample consists of more than 15,000 distinct CDR3 sequences, less than 50% of them appearing once. This specimen comes from a study of vaccination and CD4 T cells after COVID-19. Overall study context: Every culture used as a control got a CEFX pool, an HIV-1 Nef pool, or no peptide.

Germline trimming cut 4 bases from V and 2 bases from J; bases unmatched to any gene: 5. This CDR3 comprises 14 residues. In germline, CDR1 is SGHNT, CDR2 YYREEE (reference sequence). The receptor comes from a human donor who had recovered from COVID-19. The genes are TRBV5-4 and TRBJ2-5, with 7 nucleotides matching TRBD1. Material: CD4+ T cells from blood, cultured in vitro, obtained before SARS-CoV-2 vaccination. CDR3 in amino acids: CASSPRTGQETQYF. In nucleotides, the CDR3 is TGTGCCAGCAGCCCGAGGACAGGACAAGAGACCCAGTACTTC.